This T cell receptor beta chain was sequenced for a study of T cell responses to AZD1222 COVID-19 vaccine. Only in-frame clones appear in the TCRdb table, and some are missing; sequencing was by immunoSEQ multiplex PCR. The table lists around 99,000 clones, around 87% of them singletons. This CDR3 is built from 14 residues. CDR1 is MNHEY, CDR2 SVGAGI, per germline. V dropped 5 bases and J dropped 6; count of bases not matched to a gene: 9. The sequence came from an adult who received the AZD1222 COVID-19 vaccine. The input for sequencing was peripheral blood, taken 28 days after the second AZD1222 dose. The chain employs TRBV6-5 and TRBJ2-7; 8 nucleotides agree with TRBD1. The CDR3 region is CASSRTGQGSEQYF. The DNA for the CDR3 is TGTGCCAGCAGTAGGACAGGGCAGGGGAGCGAGCAGTACTTC.